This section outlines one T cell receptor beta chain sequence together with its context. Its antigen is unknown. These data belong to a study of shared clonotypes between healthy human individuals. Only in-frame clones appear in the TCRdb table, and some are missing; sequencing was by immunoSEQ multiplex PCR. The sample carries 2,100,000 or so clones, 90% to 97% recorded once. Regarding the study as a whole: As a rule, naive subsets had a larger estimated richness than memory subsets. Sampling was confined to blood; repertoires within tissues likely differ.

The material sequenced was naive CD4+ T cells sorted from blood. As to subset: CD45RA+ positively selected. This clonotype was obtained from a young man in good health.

CDR3 coding DNA: TGTGCCAGCAGCTTAGGCCTAGCGGAGTCCTACGAGCAGTACTTC. Translated, it gives CASSLGLAESYEQYF. V gene TRBV7-2 combines with J gene TRBJ2-7; 7 bases are a match to TRBD2. There are 15 residues in the CDR3. J was trimmed by 1 base and V by 1 base; bases with no gene match: 4. Germline CDR1 SGHTA, CDR2 FQGNSA. Drawing the rest from reference TRBV7-2 and TRBJ2-7, the complete variable domain is GAGVSQSPSNKVTEKGKDVELRCDPISGHTALYWYRQSLGQGLEFLIYFQGNSAPDKSGLPSDRFSAERTGGSVSTLTIQRTQQEDSAVYLCASSLGLAESYEQYFGPGTRLTVT.